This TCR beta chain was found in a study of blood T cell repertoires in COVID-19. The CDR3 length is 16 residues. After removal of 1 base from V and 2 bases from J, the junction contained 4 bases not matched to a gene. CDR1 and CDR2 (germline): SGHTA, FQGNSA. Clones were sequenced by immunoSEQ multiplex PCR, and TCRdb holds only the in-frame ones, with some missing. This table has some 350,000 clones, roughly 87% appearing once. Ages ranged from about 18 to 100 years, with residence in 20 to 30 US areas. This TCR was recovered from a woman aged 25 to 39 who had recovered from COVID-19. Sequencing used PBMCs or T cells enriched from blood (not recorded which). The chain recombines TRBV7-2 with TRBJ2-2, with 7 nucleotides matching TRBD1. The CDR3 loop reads CASSLVRGTNTGELFF. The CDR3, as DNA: TGTGCCAGCAGCTTAGTCAGGGGGACCAACACCGGGGAGCTGTTTTTT. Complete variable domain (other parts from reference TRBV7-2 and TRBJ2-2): GAGVSQSPSNKVTEKGKDVELRCDPISGHTALYWYRQSLGQGLEFLIYFQGNSAPDKSGLPSDRFSAERTGGSVSTLTIQRTQQEDSAVYLCASSLVRGTNTGELFFGEGSRLTVL.